These 9 T cell receptor beta chains originate from one sample sequenced in a study of control samples from healthy donors and cancer patients. The repertoire was sequenced with immunoSEQ multiplex PCR; TCRdb's copy has only in-frame clones and lacks some. The data show about 270,000 clones, more than 65% seen once. Sequencing used PBMCs. The receptors originated from an older woman with lung cancer.

V gene TRBV5-4 combines with J gene TRBJ1-4, with no clear D. The V gene's germline CDR1 is SGHNT and CDR2 YYREEE (reference sequence). The V end was cut by 4 bases, the J end by 0 bases, with 10 bases between. CDR3 length equals 15 residues. CDR3 nucleotides: TGTGCCAGCAGCCTTGATACAGCAACTAATGAAAAACTGTTTTTT. The encoded protein is CASSLDTATNEKLFF.

This clone was seen a single time. The chain is built from TRBV2 and TRBJ1-6; a possible D gene is TRBD1 (5 bases). Germline CDR1 reads SNHLY; CDR2 reads FYNNEI. The CDR3 sequence is 14 residues long. Trimming took 7 bases from V and 8 from J, leaving 15 bases between them. CDR3 bases: TGTGCCAGCATAAAGGGGACTCTAGATTCACCCCTCCACTTT. It encodes CASIKGTLDSPLHF.

This clone was seen only once. This chain joins TRBV5-4 and TRBJ1-3, with D hard to call. CDR3 length equals 14 residues. V was pared by 0 bases and J by 0 bases, with 4 bases between. The germline gives CDR1 SGHNT, CDR2 YYREEE (reference sequence). The CDR3 spells CASSLGDSGNTIYF. The CDR3 coding sequence is TGTGCCAGCAGCTTGGGGGACTCTGGAAACACCATATATTTT.

This clone has just one count. The chain links TRBV19 to TRBJ1-1, with a possible D match to TRBD1 (5 bases). V dropped 8 bases and J dropped 2 bases, with 15 bases sitting between them. Looked up from germline, CDR1 is LNHDA and CDR2 is SQIVND (reference sequence). The CDR3 contains 14 residues. CDR3 sequence: CASGQGEFNTEAFF. In nucleotides, the CDR3 is TGTGCCAGTGGGCAGGGTGAGTTTAACACTGAAGCTTTCTTT.

The genes are TRBV15 and TRBJ2-2; 8 nucleotides line up with TRBD2. The germline V gene encodes CDR1 LNHNV and CDR2 YYDKDF (reference sequence). The V gene end was trimmed by 2 bases and the J gene end by 2 bases; junction bases not matched to a gene: 1. There are 15 residues in the CDR3. CDR3 bases: TGTGCCACCAGCAGAAGCGGGGGTAACACCGGGGAGCTGTTTTTT. As protein: CATSRSGGNTGELFF.

This clone appeared a few times. The chain uses TRBV18 and TRBJ1-4; no clear D gene. Germline V gene data show CDR1 as KGHSH and CDR2 as LQKENI. Trimming took off 5 bases at V and 5 bases at J, with 9 bases between the two ends. The CDR3 runs to 13 residues. CDR3 sequence: CASSREVNEKLFF. In nucleotides, the CDR3 is TGTGCCAGCTCAAGGGAGGTGAATGAAAAACTGTTTTTT.

The rearrangement uses TRBV4-1 and TRBJ2-7; 7 bases match TRBD1. V was clipped by 0 bases and J by 2 bases; unmatched bases: 7. Germline loops: CDR1 MGHRA, CDR2 YSYEKL. The CDR3 sequence is 16 residues long. Here the CDR3 reads CASSQDAGQVTYEQYF. The CDR3 DNA follows: TGCGCCAGCAGCCAAGATGCAGGACAGGTAACCTACGAGCAGTACTTC.

The sample holds one count of this clone. The genes are TRBV7-9 and TRBJ2-5; TRBD2 might be the D (6 bases). CDR1 is SEHNR, CDR2 FQNEAQ, per germline (reference sequence). The CDR3 contains 13 residues. With 5 bases removed from V and 2 bases from J, the gap between germline ends came to 9 bases. The CDR3 region is CASSGSGQETQYF. The DNA of the CDR3 is TGTGCCAGCAGCGGTAGCGGACAAGAGACCCAGTACTTC.

This clone was counted only a few times. This rearrangement joins TRBV15 to TRBJ2-5; the D gene is possibly TRBD1 (5 bases). There are 13 residues in the CDR3. CDR1 and CDR2 (germline): LNHNV, YYDKDF (reference sequence). V was clipped by 5 bases and J by 1 base, with 8 bases between them. The CDR3 nucleotides are TGTGCCACCAGCCTCAGGGTCCAAGAGACCCAGTACTTC. Translating it yields CATSLRVQETQYF.